This T cell receptor (beta chain) was profiled in a study of CD8+ T cells in alopecia areata. V lost 1 base and J lost 4, with 14 bases in between. Germline loops: CDR1 MGHRA, CDR2 YSYEKL. The CDR3 is 15 amino acids. Sequencing templates came from extracted RNA that was reverse transcribed into cDNA. Assay used: immunoSEQ multiplex PCR; TCRdb lists only in-frame clones, some missing. The data contain about 190,000 clones, approximately 60% of them singletons. This clone has only one observation. Treatment reported: oral pan-JAK inhibitor, 5-10 mg twice daily. Researchers picked out CD4+ and CD8+ T cells from PBMCs by sorting.

The chain employs TRBV4-1 and TRBJ2-7, with D hard to call. The sample in question was CD4+ T cells sorted from blood, obtained at week 4, from a patient treated with tofacitinib. This clonotype originated in a human donor with alopecia areata. The DNA of the CDR3 is TGCGCCAGCAGCCAAGCCGCCAACTACGGGTACGAGCAGTACTTC. Translating gives CASSQAANYGYEQYF.